These 14 T cell receptor beta chains came from one sample sequenced in a study of T cells after yellow fever vaccination. MiXCR, applied by TCRdb to the 5' RACE reads, yields one record per CDR3 protein. The sample holds more than 350,000 distinct CDR3 sequences, 9.5% to 13% seen once. The material was PBMCs, obtained on the day of the first yellow fever vaccination. The source of these receptors is a man aged 18 to 29 who received the YFV17D yellow fever vaccine.

This clonotype was seen more than once but under ten times. CDR3 coding DNA: TGTGCCAGCAGTTTAAACGGCAACACTGAAGCTTTCTTT. Translation: CASSLNGNTEAFF. The chain combines TRBV12-3 or TRBV12-4 with TRBJ1-1; D ambiguous. The V end lost 2 bases, the J end lost 2 bases, and 6 bases lay between the germline ends. The CDR3 is 13 amino acids.

The gene calls are TRBV4-3 and TRBJ2-1; D possibly matches TRBD1 or TRBD2 (5 bases each). The V gene's germline CDR1 is LGHNA and CDR2 YSLEER. V was shortened by 1 base and J by 8 bases, with 15 bases between the two germline ends. CDR3 length equals 15 residues. CDR3 sequence: CASSQVSWGWDEQFF. The CDR3 DNA sequence: TGCGCCAGCAGCCAAGTCAGCTGGGGGTGGGATGAGCAGTTCTTC.

This chain links TRBV20-1 with TRBJ1-5; D possibly corresponds to TRBD1 (6 bases). The CDR3 sequence is 14 residues long. The V gene lost 3 bases and the J gene lost 1 base, with 10 bases spanning the gap. Looked up from germline, CDR1 is DFQATT and CDR2 is SNEGSKA (reference sequence). CDR3 bases: TGCAGTGCTAGTACAGGGTACAGCAATCAGCCCCAGCATTTT. Its protein is CSASTGYSNQPQHF.

The V and J genes are TRBV6-1 and TRBJ2-1, with 8 bases fitting TRBD2. In germline, CDR1 is MNHNS, CDR2 SASEGT. V shed 8 bases, J shed 8 bases, and the junction held 14 bases outside the gene matches. CDR3 length: 15 amino acids. CDR3 in amino acids: CASHPGAGGLHEQFF. The CDR3 DNA reads as TGTGCCAGCCATCCGGGCGCGGGGGGCTTACATGAGCAGTTCTTC.

V usage is TRBV5-4 and J usage is TRBJ2-3, with a tentative D call TRBD1 (6 bases). With 5 bases removed from V and 1 base from J, the gap between germline ends came to 20 bases. Looked up from germline, CDR1 is SGHNT and CDR2 is YYREEE (reference sequence). The CDR3 sequence is 17 residues long. The CDR3, as DNA: TGTGCCAGCAGAACAGGGTTGTTGAACGGGGGCACAGATACGCAGTATTTT. This translates into CASRTGLLNGGTDTQYF.

Only a few counts were recorded for this clonotype. This chain joins TRBV2 and TRBJ1-4, with D hard to call. This CDR3 spans 14 amino acids. The V gene's germline CDR1 is SNHLY and CDR2 FYNNEI. Trimming took 4 bases from V and 5 from J, leaving 11 bases between them. The CDR3: CASSGGPMNEKLFF. CDR3 DNA: TGTGCCAGCAGTGGAGGGCCGATGAATGAAAAACTGTTTTTT.

In this sample, this clonotype turned up a few times. The chain carries TRBV5-1 and TRBJ2-2, with D unresolved. Germline-derived CDR1 and CDR2 are SGHRS and YFSETQ. V lost 0 bases and J 4 bases, leaving 13 bases between the germline ends. The CDR3 has 16 residues. CDR3 sequence (DNA): TGCGCCAGCAGCTTGGCCGTCATACAGTCCACCGGGGAGCTGTTTTTT. This codes for CASSLAVIQSTGELFF.

This clonotype was detected only a few times. The chain couples TRBV20-1 to TRBJ2-7; D may match TRBD1 or TRBD2 (6 bases each). The CDR3 loop spans 13 amino acids. Germline CDR1 and CDR2: DFQATT and SNEGSKA (reference sequence). The V and J ends lost 3 bases and 4 bases respectively, with 13 bases between them. The CDR3 nucleotides read TGCAGTGCTAGGGCTACAGGGAGGTACGAGCAGTACTTC. It specifies CSARATGRYEQYF.

This clonotype has a handful of counts. The rearrangement joins TRBV6-5 to TRBJ2-3; TRBD2 aligns across 13 bases. V dropped 2 bases and J dropped 3; count of bases not matched to a gene: 8. Germline CDR1 reads MNHEY; CDR2 reads SVGAGI. CDR3 length equals 18 residues. The CDR3 DNA reads as TGTGCCAGCAGTTACCCTTCACTAGCGGGGGGGGGTACAGATACGCAGTATTTT. It translates to CASSYPSLAGGGTDTQYF.

The chain links TRBV7-3 to TRBJ2-1; no clear D. This CDR3 has 16 amino acids. V lost 2 bases, J lost 5 bases, and 16 bases lay in between. Per germline, CDR1 SGHTA and CDR2 FQGTGA. CDR3 residues: CASSLRVELANNEQFF. The CDR3 DNA sequence: TGTGCCAGCAGCTTACGGGTAGAGCTCGCCAACAATGAGCAGTTCTTC.

The chain joins TRBV5-4 to TRBJ2-3; perhaps TRBD2 as D (6 bases). Germline V gene lookup returns CDR1 SGHNT and CDR2 YYREEE (reference sequence). Between the trimmed V and J ends, which lost 4 bases and 1 base, there was a span of 13 bases. There are 15 residues in the CDR3. CDR3 nucleotide sequence: TGTGCCAGCAGCCCCGAGGCTAGCGGCACAGATACGCAGTATTTT. This sequence encodes CASSPEASGTDTQYF.

The chain recombines TRBV5-1 with TRBJ2-2, with 10 nucleotides matching TRBD1. J gave up 7 bases and V 5 bases, and 5 bases lay outside the gene matches. The length of the CDR3 is 14 residues. Germline CDR1 and CDR2: SGHRS and YFSETQ. The CDR3 region has the DNA TGCGCCAGCAGAGGACAGGGGGTTGACGGGGAGCTGTTTTTT. This gives the protein CASRGQGVDGELFF.

This chain uses TRBV2 with TRBJ2-7; D may be TRBD1 or TRBD2 (5 bases each). The CDR3 runs to 16 residues. Per the germline V gene, CDR1 is SNHLY and CDR2 is FYNNEI. Trimming stripped 7 bases from V and 3 bases from J, with 22 bases between. CDR3 bases: TGTGCCAGCACCTTCAGGGACCCACGCGTACGCTACGAGCAGTACGTC. This sequence encodes CASTFRDPRVRYEQYV.

This rearrangement joins TRBV6-2 or TRBV6-3 to TRBJ2-7; D uncertain. This CDR3 comprises 12 residues. Per germline, CDR1 MNHEY and CDR2 SVGEGT. Trimming stripped 2 bases from V and 5 bases from J, with 7 bases between. In DNA, the CDR3 is TGTGCCAGCAGTTACATGGGCCACGAGCAGTACTTC. Its protein product is CASSYMGHEQYF.